These 17 T cell receptor beta chains share one sample of origin, sequenced in a study of T cell changes during pregnancy in multiple sclerosis. The protocol was immunoSEQ multiplex PCR, while the TCRdb copy is restricted to in-frame clones and leaves out a portion. The sample lists tens of thousands of clones, 90% to 95% seen once, with roughly 0.93% in the top ten. Sequencing was performed on peripheral blood, taken in the second trimester of pregnancy. Receptors originate from a female donor in good health, enrolled as a control in a pregnancy study.

In the case of this clone: The same CDR3 also results from other DNA sequences found in this sample. The CDR3 loop is CASSLGTGGNQPQHF. The CDR3 nucleotides read TGTGCCAGCAGTTTAGGGACAGGAGGCAATCAGCCCCAGCATTTT. The chain couples TRBV27 to TRBJ1-5; 8 positions match TRBD1. The germline V gene has CDR1 MNHEY and CDR2 SMNVEV (reference sequence). J lost 2 bases, V lost 2 bases, and 2 bases had no gene match. This CDR3 comprises 15 residues.

The rearrangement uses TRBV7-9 and TRBJ2-1; 8 bases map to TRBD1. This CDR3 contains 15 residues. Germline-derived CDR1 and CDR2 are SEHNR and FQNEAQ (reference sequence). Trimming removed 2 bases from V and 9 bases from J; junction bases left unmatched: 9. This CDR3 reads CASSLPGQGSPEQFF. The CDR3 DNA is TGTGCCAGCAGCTTACCTGGACAGGGCTCTCCTGAGCAGTTCTTC.

The rearrangement joins TRBV30 to TRBJ2-3; TRBD2 might be the D (5 bases). Germline lookup yields CDR1 GTSNPN and CDR2 SVGIG (reference sequence). Trimming shortened V by 0 bases and J by 2 bases, and 9 bases separated the two germline ends. This CDR3 contains 14 residues. CDR3 residues: CAWSVGGSTDTQYF. CDR3 nucleotides: TGTGCCTGGAGTGTTGGAGGTTCCACAGATACGCAGTATTTT.

The chain is built from TRBV2 and TRBJ2-5, with TRBD2 identical over 8 bases. J was trimmed by 5 bases and V by 10 bases; bases with no gene match: 9. The CDR3 loop spans 13 amino acids. CDR1 and CDR2 from the germline V gene are SNHLY and FYNNEI. CDR3 bases: TGTGCCATCTCGGGGGGGTCCGGGGAGACCCAGTACTTC. Protein product: CAISGGSGETQYF.

The chain is built from TRBV30 and TRBJ1-5, with 7 bases identical to TRBD1. This CDR3 contains 13 residues. Germline V CDR1 and CDR2: GTSNPN, SVGIG (reference sequence). Unmatched junction bases numbered 4, after V lost 3 bases and J lost 5 bases. The CDR3, as DNA: TGTGCCTGGAGAGACAGGGTCGATCAGCCCCAGCATTTT. Its translation is CAWRDRVDQPQHF.

The rearrangement links TRBV30 to TRBJ2-1; TRBD2 agrees at 7 bases. Looked up from germline, CDR1 is GTSNPN and CDR2 is SVGIG (reference sequence). The CDR3 spans 12 residues. Trimming took 8 bases from V and 5 from J; bases not matched to a gene: 6. CDR3 in amino acids: CAQRDPNNEQFF. The CDR3 DNA reads TGTGCCCAGCGGGACCCAAACAATGAGCAGTTCTTC.

The chain links TRBV9 to TRBJ2-3; unclear D gene. V lost 2 bases, J lost 1 base, and 8 bases lay in between. CDR1 is SGDLS, CDR2 YYNGEE, per germline. The CDR3 contains 14 residues. CDR3 sequence: CASSVLLGTDTQYF. In DNA form, the CDR3 reads TGTGCCAGCAGCGTGCTACTTGGCACAGATACGCAGTATTTT. Full variable domain (outside the CDR3, taken from reference TRBV9 and TRBJ2-3): DSGVTQTPKHLITATGQRVTLRCSPRSGDLSVYWYQQSLDQGLQFLIQYYNGEERAKGNILERFSAQQFPDLHSELNLSSLELGDSALYFCASSVLLGTDTQYFGPGTRLTVL.

The rearrangement uses TRBV6-5 and TRBJ2-1; 12 bases line up with TRBD2. With V trimmed by 7 bases and J by 5 bases, 6 bases remained unmatched. This CDR3 is 15 amino acids long. Germline V lookup: CDR1 MNHEY, CDR2 SVGAGI. The CDR3 nucleotides read TGTGCCAGCACCCGTACTAGCGGGAGGAACAATGAGCAGTTCTTC. It translates to CASTRTSGRNNEQFF.

The V call is TRBV18, the J call TRBJ2-1; no definite D call. The CDR3 runs 14 residues. The germline CDR1 and CDR2 sequences are KGHSH and LQKENI. The V and J ends lost 6 bases and 0 bases respectively, with 9 bases between them. CDR3 in DNA: TGTGCCAGCTCTCTTATGAGCTCCTACAATGAGCAGTTCTTC. Translated: CASSLMSSYNEQFF.

The chain recombines TRBV6-1 with TRBJ1-5; 10 bases match TRBD1. The CDR3 spans 15 residues. Looked up from germline, CDR1 is MNHNS and CDR2 is SASEGT. V lost 8 bases, J lost 7 bases, and 11 bases stayed unmatched. The CDR3 DNA follows: TGTGCCAGCCAGTGGACAGGGGGGGGATGGCAGCCCCAGCATTTT. It translates to CASQWTGGGWQPQHF.

The chain links TRBV10-3 to TRBJ2-3; tentatively, D is TRBD1 (5 bases). The CDR3 runs to 11 residues. Trimming pared 6 bases from V and 4 bases from J, leaving 5 bases between. Looked up from germline, CDR1 is ENHRY and CDR2 is SYGVKD. The CDR3 DNA sequence: TGTGCCATCAGACAGGCAGATACGCAGTATTTT. This codes for CAIRQADTQYF.

The genes are TRBV30 and TRBJ2-3; D possibly corresponds to TRBD2 (7 bases). CDR3 length equals 14 residues. Germline V CDR1 and CDR2: GTSNPN, SVGIG (reference sequence). V lost 5 bases to trimming and J lost 10 bases, with 22 bases between them. DNA of the CDR3: TGTGCCTGGGGCGGGGGCGGGAGCCAACCTGCGCAGTATTTT. Its translation: CAWGGGGSQPAQYF.

This chain links TRBV27 with TRBJ2-7; TRBD2 agrees at 13 bases. This CDR3 has 15 amino acids. V lost 7 bases, J lost 6 bases, and 9 bases stayed unmatched. CDR1 is MNHEY, CDR2 SMNVEV, per germline (reference sequence). The CDR3 DNA sequence: TGTGCCAGCAAACTAGCGGGAGGGTCGGCTAGCGAGCAGTACTTC. It yields the protein CASKLAGGSASEQYF.

The J gene is TRBJ2-2, the V gene TRBV5-1; a weak D match, TRBD1 (5 bases). Trimming removed 2 bases from V and 1 base from J, with 12 bases in between. The germline gives CDR1 SGHRS, CDR2 YFSETQ. The CDR3 has 16 residues. DNA of the CDR3: TGCGCCAGCAGCTTTCAGGGCCTCATGAACACCGGGGAGCTGTTTTTT. Its protein is CASSFQGLMNTGELFF.

The chain links TRBV5-1 to TRBJ2-1; 13 bases line up with TRBD2. The CDR3 is made up of 17 amino acids. V was pared by 4 bases and J by 4 bases, with 8 bases of the junction left unmatched. The V gene's germline CDR1 is SGHRS and CDR2 YFSETQ. CDR3 in amino acids: CASSLRTSGSLYNEQFF. The CDR3 bases are TGCGCCAGCAGCCTCAGGACTAGCGGGAGTCTTTACAATGAGCAGTTCTTC.

This chain uses TRBV5-6 with TRBJ1-4; 9 bases line up with TRBD1. The CDR3 extends over 19 amino acids. Germline assignment: CDR1 SGHDT and CDR2 YYEEEE. Trimming removed 3 bases from V and 5 bases from J; junction bases left unmatched: 17. The CDR3 bases are TGTGCCAGCAGCTGGGGCCCGGGACAGGGAGTACTCGAGAATGAAAAACTGTTTTTT. Translated: CASSWGPGQGVLENEKLFF.

V is TRBV5-1 and J is TRBJ2-1; 7 bases fit TRBD2. Germline V gene sequence: CDR1 SGHRS, CDR2 YFSETQ. This CDR3 region has 15 residues. V was clipped by 2 bases and J by 0 bases; unmatched bases: 2. The CDR3, as DNA: TGCGCCAGCAGCTTAAGCGGGGACTCCTACAATGAGCAGTTCTTC. Translating gives CASSLSGDSYNEQFF.